Here is one TCR beta chain with its context. Its antigen is still unknown. No base-level quality is on record; no much larger clone is a single base apart. Additional DNA sequences in this sample encode the identical CDR3. The cohort was made up of several hundred healthy bone marrow donors. All cohort members were sampled while nominally healthy, although unrecorded immune exposures were likely present. The donor tested CMV seronegative and was one of the 352 seronegative cohort members. A peripheral blood sample was provided by each donor, and peripheral blood mononuclear cells were used for TCR beta sequencing. The Qiagen DNeasy Blood Extraction Kit was used to extract genomic DNA from the blood cell samples. From the cysteine up to the phenylalanine, the CDR3 has a length of 17 residues. The entry retains the CDR3 DNA only, 51 bases that are in frame from base 1. CDR1 and CDR2 (KGHSH, LQKENI) derive from the germline V gene. V is pared back by 1 base and J by 2 bases, with 17 bases lying between the germline termini.

The data were taken from a study of cytomegalovirus exposure and HLA in healthy donors (dated by TCRdb to 2017 to 2019). For the study in its entirety: An earlier analysis of roughly 570 of the donors reported about 300 Gb of sequence data and around 110 million unique TCR beta sequences obtained from about 180 million T cells. An early release covering about 600 HLA-typed donors comprised approximately 300 gigabases of sequencing data and some 79 million unique TCR sequences. The genetic ancestry cluster associated with self-reported Caucasian donors included 81% of the roughly 380 genotyped donors. The study aimed to test whether signatures of past pathogen exposure could be identified by cataloging public T cell receptors. The study used immunosequencing to profile the T cell repertoires of 670 or so subjects and linked those repertoires to cytomegalovirus serostatus. In addition to the first cohort of hundreds of subjects, a separate validation cohort of 100 to 150 different subjects was used. High-throughput TCR immunosequencing, statistical association of individual TCRs with disease status, and machine learning were combined to predict cytomegalovirus infection status. A later analysis re-analyzed previously published TCR beta repertoires from 666 donors and added high-resolution HLA genotyping to study TCR occurrence patterns. In the later analysis, no new phenotypic data were used to find candidate immune exposures; instead, reliance was placed on TCR beta sequences and their occurrence across donors. An earlier analysis of 500 to 650 of the donors applied high-throughput TCR beta sequencing to assess whether each TCR beta V gene segment acted as functional or pseudogenic. Alongside the repertoire data, information on donor age, sex, ethnicity and CMV serostatus was compiled. Genome-wide SNP genotypes for about 60% of the roughly 670 donors were used in a later genetic analysis, which treated that subset as a discovery cohort. All discovery cohort repertoires had been generated on a single sequencing platform. Both class I and class II loci were covered by HLA typing, at four-digit resolution. The number of typed donors differed by locus: about 620-640 for A, B, C, DRB1 and DQB1; 522 for DQA1; some 590 for DPA1; and roughly 470 for DPB1. Because of strong linkage in the cohort, 5 or 6 DR-DQ haplotypes were treated as single units for association and clustering. Among about 370 genotyped donors of the cohort, an average of around 240,000 unique TCR beta nucleotide sequences was sequenced per donor, of which about 18% were non-productive.

The paper's findings and limits, for the study overall: A total of 150 to 200 TCR beta chains were listed by the study as associated with cytomegalovirus. Because counts were too low, about 15 rarely observed V segments, including chromosome 9 orphons, were left out of the earlier analysis of approximately 500 of the donors. For the cohort, immune exposure information was limited to CMV serostatus. Specific HLA alleles were associated with 15,000 to 20,000 TCR beta sequences at a false discovery rate of 0.05 in a later analysis. When HLA alleles, especially DR and DQ, strongly co-occurred, TCR associations were difficult to assign to individual alleles. Broadly in line with IMGT annotations, most TCR beta V segments showed up in productive rearrangements about 87% or about 30% of the time in an earlier analysis of around 600 of the donors. Sequencing depth was assumed to be roughly uniform across donors in the presence/absence analyses, though that assumption may not hold. HLA typing was unavailable for some donors at each locus, so association tests used only the typed subset. According to the authors, the approach could potentially be generalized to other disease states and immunological phenotypes. A later analysis found that TCR association rates varied across HLA loci, with DRB1 alleles showing the most associated TCRs and HLA-C alleles the fewest. Most CMV-associated TCR beta chains appeared to be HLA-restricted in a later analysis, and the HLA associations seemed to be driven largely by CMV exposure. A cluster of highly shared sequence variants was judged likely to represent a technical artifact of the sequencing pipeline. A later genetic analysis reported fewer N-insertions in productive TCRs among donors in an Asian-associated ancestry cluster than the 666-donor mean. This cohort had only TCR beta chains sequenced, and the lack of alpha or paired-chain data limited which features could be detected. Across donors, most TCR sequences were observed very rarely, whereas some public TCRs were present in many individuals. In vitro tests confirmed that a few of the cytomegalovirus-associated TCR beta chains recognize cytomegalovirus antigens. The classifier was reported to diagnose cytomegalovirus status with high specificity and sensitivity in both the original and validation cohorts. In a later analysis, several top co-occurrence clusters were reported to appear linked to parvovirus B19, influenza, CMV and Epstein-Barr virus. Some IMGT-functional V segments, including TRBV6-2 and TRBV6-3, could not be told apart with the 87-base-pair reads, so those segments were excluded. A further reported finding was that TCR beta sequences accurately predicted the HLA-A and HLA-B alleles for most subjects in the first cohort. In a later analysis, HLA-associated TCR beta chains showed more clonal expansion and lower generation probabilities than non-associated chains that were equally common. An association between a missense DCLRE1C variant and V-gene and J-gene trimming of TCR beta chains was found in a later genetic analysis and replicated in an independent cohort. Correlated functional status among segregating V segments might reflect linkage disequilibrium, but an unknown experimental factor could not be ruled out.

The library was made by the immunoSEQ multiplex PCR assay. The multiplex PCR relied on a mix of 60 forward primers for TCR Vbeta segments and 13 reverse primers for TCR Jbeta segments. Amplification of the CDR3 region of rearranged TCR beta genes was performed with a multiplex PCR assay on genomic DNA. The amplified TCR beta libraries were sequenced on the Illumina HiSeq System as 87-base-pair reads. Under the source paper's analysis protocol: In a later analysis, some 80 million unique TCR beta chains were counted across the roughly 610 repertoires, and roughly 11 million of these chains were shared by at least two donors. A nearest-neighbor algorithm error-corrected the raw reads and collapsed the reads into unique sequences, merging closely related sequences to remove PCR and sequencing errors. To assign V, D and J gene segments, CDR3 sequences were aligned to IMGT reference sequences. Each retained sequence needed at least a six-nucleotide match to both a V gene segment and a J gene segment. A rearrangement was called productive if the CDR3 had no stop codons and remained in frame with V and J, and every other rearrangement was called non-productive. CDR3 was defined by IMGT convention, running from the second conserved V-encoded cysteine to the conserved J-encoded phenylalanine. The earlier analysis of a few hundred of the donors excluded any sequence lacking an unambiguous match to a single V gene segment. In an earlier analysis of some 590 of the donors, a V segment was called functional when productive rearrangements were above 56.7%, and segregating when the standard deviation between donors exceeded 5%. A statistical classification framework was built for diagnosing cytomegalovirus status from the catalog of TCR beta chain sequences. In a later analysis, TCR nucleotide sequences were compared against IMGT/GENE-DB human TR gene sequences so that V and J genes could be assigned. In a later analysis, CDR3 sequences and most-parsimonious VDJ recombination scenarios were assigned using the TCRdist pipeline. A later analysis defined each TCR beta chain by its CDR3 amino acid sequence plus V-gene family, and excluded reads lacking a unique V-gene family. In a later analysis, around 650 highly shared, low-generation-probability nucleotide sequences were removed to address suspected cross-contamination and a sequencing artifact. For each public chain, a later analysis derived a clonal expansion index from normalized ranks of inferred template counts within each repertoire. Generation probabilities in a later analysis came from a VDJ recombination model fitted to out-of-frame rearrangements, and those results were checked against IGoR. In a later analysis, TCR-TCR, TCR-HLA and TCR-CMV co-occurrence was scored with hypergeometric tests, and a repertoire-size bias correction was applied to TCR pairs. A later analysis estimated false discovery rates by permuting HLA or CMV assignments 20 times. A later analysis grouped co-occurring TCRs with DBSCAN, adding TCRdist sequence similarity when clustering within HLA-allele-positive subsets. Co-occurrence clustering excluded repertoires with fewer than 30,000 or more than 120,000 public chains, plus five with anomalous nucleotide sharing. The source is immuneACCESS, and TCRdb retained only in-frame sequences with V and J called. Part of the clones is not carried over; for the studies checked, unresolved V genes explain less than half of this, and the remainder is unexplained. V and J calls and clone size are copied from that table; D and trimming were computed from the DNA. Counted in this sample were 210,000 or so clones; over 75% of them appeared once. Clones ranked in the top ten supply approximately 0.47% of the sample.

In this chain, TRBV18 is recombined with TRBJ2-5, and possibly TRBD2, on 6 matching bases. The material sequenced was PBMCs. The receptor was isolated from a boy between 10 and 17 years old in good health and CMV-seronegative. The CDR3 sequence is CASSPRGASALQETQYF. The sequence in DNA is TGTGCCAGCTCACCACGAGGGGCTAGCGCATTACAAGAGACCCAGTACTTC.